This TCR beta chain was sequenced in a study of blood T cell repertoires in COVID-19. About the research overall: T cells, B-cell-depleted T cells, or PBMCs supplied cDNA or gDNA.

In the authors' workflow: Reference gene primer amplification in the assay estimated nucleated cell counts. Clones were read by immunoSEQ multiplex PCR, and TCRdb kept only the in-frame ones, dropping some. D and trimming come from the DNA, and the V and J calls and clone size come from that table. The sample includes tens of thousands of clones, approximately 80% of them seen just once. Trimming at V came to 6 bases and at J to 7 bases, leaving 23 bases not matched to a gene. The CDR3 is 18 amino acids. Germline CDR1 reads KGHSH; CDR2 reads LQKENI. The chain links TRBV18 to TRBJ1-1; 7 bases agree with TRBD1. The sample consisted of peripheral blood. The TCR comes from a human donor in a cohort sampled during active COVID-19. The CDR3 nucleotides are TGTGCCAGCTCTCTACAACAGGGGCAGACAGCGACGGGGAGTGAAGCTTTCTTT. This translates into CASSLQQGQTATGSEAFF.